This TCR beta chain was captured by sequencing in a study of cytomegalovirus exposure and HLA in healthy donors. For the study at large: From HLA-typed donors, an early data release held around 80 million unique TCRs. Genetic ancestry analysis placed 81% of the 400 or so donors that were genotyped in the Caucasian-associated cluster.

Donors counted as nominally healthy when sampled, yet unrecorded immune exposures were likely. The CDR3 spans 12 residues. V was pared by 3 bases and J by 5 bases, with 5 bases between. In germline, CDR1 is LNHNV, CDR2 YYDKDF (reference sequence). PCR primers comprised 60 Vbeta and 13 Jbeta primers. The assay was immunoSEQ multiplex PCR, and TCRdb's table has in-frame clones only and misses some. Of some 130,000 clones listed, roughly 83% were seen once; the top ten hold approximately 2%. This clone was seen just once. The receptor's source is a man aged 18 to 29 in good health and CMV-seronegative. The sample comprised PBMCs. The chain uses TRBV15 and TRBJ1-5; D uncertain. CDR3: CATSSRDQPQHF. The DNA of the CDR3 is TGTGCCACCAGCAGTCGAGATCAGCCCCAGCATTTT. The whole variable domain, filled in from reference TRBV15 and TRBJ1-5, reads DAMVIQNPRYQVTQFGKPVTLSCSQTLNHNVMYWYQQKSSQAPKLLFHYYDKDFNNEADTPDNFQSRRPNTSFCFLDIRSPGLGDTAMYLCATSSRDQPQHFGDGTRLSIL.